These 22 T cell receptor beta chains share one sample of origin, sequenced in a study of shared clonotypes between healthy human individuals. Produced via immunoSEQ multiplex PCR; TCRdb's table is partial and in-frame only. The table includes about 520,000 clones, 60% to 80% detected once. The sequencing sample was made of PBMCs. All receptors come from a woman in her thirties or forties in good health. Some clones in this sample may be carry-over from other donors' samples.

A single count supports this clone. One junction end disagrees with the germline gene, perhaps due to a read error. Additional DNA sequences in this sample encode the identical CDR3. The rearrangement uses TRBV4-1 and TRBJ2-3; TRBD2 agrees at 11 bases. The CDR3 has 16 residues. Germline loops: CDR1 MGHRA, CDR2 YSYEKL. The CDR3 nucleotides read TGTGCCAGCAGCGCCCGTCTAGCGGGAGGAGGAGATACGCAGTATTTT. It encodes CASSARLAGGGDTQYF.

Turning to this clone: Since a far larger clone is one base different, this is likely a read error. CDR3 nucleotide sequence: TGCAGCGTCGGGGACGGCCTGGCTAAAGCTTTCTTT. Amino acid sequence: CSVGDGLAKAFF. The V gene is TRBV29-1, the J gene TRBJ1-1; a weak D match, TRBD1 (5 bases). CDR1 and CDR2 (germline): SQVTM, ANQGSEA. Trimming cost V 6 bases and J 9 bases, with 17 bases left between them. This CDR3 has 12 amino acids.

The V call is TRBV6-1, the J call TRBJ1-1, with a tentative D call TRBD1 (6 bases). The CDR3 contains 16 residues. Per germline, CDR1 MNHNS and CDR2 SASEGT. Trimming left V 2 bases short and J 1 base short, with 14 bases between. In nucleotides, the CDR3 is TGTGCCAGCAGTGAATTTGGGAACAGGGCGAACACTGAAGCTTTCTTT. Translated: CASSEFGNRANTEAFF.

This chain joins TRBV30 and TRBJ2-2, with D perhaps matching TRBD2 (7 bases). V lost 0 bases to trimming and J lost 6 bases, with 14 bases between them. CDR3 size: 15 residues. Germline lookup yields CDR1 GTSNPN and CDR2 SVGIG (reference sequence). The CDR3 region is CAWSVLRGGAGELFF. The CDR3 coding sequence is TGTGCCTGGAGTGTACTCAGGGGAGGGGCCGGGGAGCTGTTTTTT. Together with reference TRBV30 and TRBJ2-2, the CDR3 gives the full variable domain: SQTIHQWPATLVQPVGSPLSLECTVEGTSNPNLYWYRQAAGRGLQLLFYSVGIGQISSEVPQNLSASRPQDRQFILSSKKLLLSDSGFYLCAWSVLRGGAGELFFGEGSRLTVL.

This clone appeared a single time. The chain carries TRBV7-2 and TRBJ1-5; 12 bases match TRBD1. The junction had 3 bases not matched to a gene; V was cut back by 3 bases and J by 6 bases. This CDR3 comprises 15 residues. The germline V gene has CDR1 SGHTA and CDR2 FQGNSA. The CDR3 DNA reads TGTGCCAGCAGCTTGGGACAGGGGGCTAGTCAGCCCCAGCATTTT. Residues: CASSLGQGASQPQHF.

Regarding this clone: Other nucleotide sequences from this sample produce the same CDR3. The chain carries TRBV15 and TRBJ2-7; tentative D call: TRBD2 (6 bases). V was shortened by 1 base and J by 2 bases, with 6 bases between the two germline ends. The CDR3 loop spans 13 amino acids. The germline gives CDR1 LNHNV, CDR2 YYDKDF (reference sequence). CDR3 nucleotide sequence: TGTGCCACCAGCAGAGGACTAGCCTACGAGCAGTACTTC. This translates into CATSRGLAYEQYF.

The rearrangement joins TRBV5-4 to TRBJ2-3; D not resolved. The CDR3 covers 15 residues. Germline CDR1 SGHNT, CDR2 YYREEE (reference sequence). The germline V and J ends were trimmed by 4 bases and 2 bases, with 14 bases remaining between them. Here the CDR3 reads CASSVRPSHTDTQYF. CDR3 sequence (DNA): TGTGCCAGCAGCGTCCGACCTTCCCACACAGATACGCAGTATTTT.

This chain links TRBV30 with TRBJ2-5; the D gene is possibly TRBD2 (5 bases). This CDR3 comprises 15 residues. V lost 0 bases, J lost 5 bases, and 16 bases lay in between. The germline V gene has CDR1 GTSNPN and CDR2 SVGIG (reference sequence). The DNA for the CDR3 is TGTGCCTGGAGTGTTAGGTGGGAGAGGGAGGAGACCCAGTACTTC. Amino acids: CAWSVRWEREETQYF.

CDR3 sequence reads: CASSRQELETQYF. The CDR3 DNA reads TGTGCCAGCTCACGTCAGGAGTTGGAGACCCAGTACTTC. The chain recombines TRBV18 with TRBJ2-5, with D hard to call. Trimming removed 4 bases from V and 5 bases from J, with 11 bases in between. Per the germline V gene, CDR1 is KGHSH and CDR2 is LQKENI. This CDR3 has 13 residues. Drawing the rest from reference TRBV18 and TRBJ2-5, the complete variable domain is NAGVMQNPRHLVRRRGQEARLRCSPMKGHSHVYWYRQLPEEGLKFMVYLQKENIIDESGMPKERFSAEFPKEGPSILRIQQVVRGDSAAYFCASSRQELETQYFGPGTRLLVL.

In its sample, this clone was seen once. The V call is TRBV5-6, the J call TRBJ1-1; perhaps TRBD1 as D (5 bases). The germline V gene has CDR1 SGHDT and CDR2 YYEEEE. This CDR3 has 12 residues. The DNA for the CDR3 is TGTGCTTCGGGGGTTTCGAACACTGAAGCTTTCTTT. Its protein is CASGVSNTEAFF.

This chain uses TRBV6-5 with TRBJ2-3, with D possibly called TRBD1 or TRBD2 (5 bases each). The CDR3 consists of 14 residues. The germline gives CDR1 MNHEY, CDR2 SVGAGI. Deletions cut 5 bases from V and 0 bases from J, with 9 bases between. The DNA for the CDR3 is TGTGCCAGCAGTCCGGGACGGAGCACAGATACGCAGTATTTT. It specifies CASSPGRSTDTQYF.

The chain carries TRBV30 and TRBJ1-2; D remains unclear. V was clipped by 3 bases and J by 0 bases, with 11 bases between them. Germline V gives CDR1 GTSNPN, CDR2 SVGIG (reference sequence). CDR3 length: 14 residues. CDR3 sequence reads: CAWRPTWTNYGYTF. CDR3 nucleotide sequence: TGTGCCTGGAGACCGACTTGGACTAACTATGGCTACACCTTC.

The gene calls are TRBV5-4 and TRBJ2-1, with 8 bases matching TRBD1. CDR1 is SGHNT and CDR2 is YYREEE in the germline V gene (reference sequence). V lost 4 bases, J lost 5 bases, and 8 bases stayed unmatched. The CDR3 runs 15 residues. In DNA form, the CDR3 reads TGTGCCAGCAGCATACCGGGACAGGAAAACAATGAGCAGTTCTTC. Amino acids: CASSIPGQENNEQFF.

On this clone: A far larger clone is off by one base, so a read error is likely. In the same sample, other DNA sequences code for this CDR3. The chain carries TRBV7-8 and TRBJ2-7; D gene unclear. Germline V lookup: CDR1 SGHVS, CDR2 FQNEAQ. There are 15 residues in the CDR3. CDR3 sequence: CASSFLRYSPYEQYF. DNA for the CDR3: TGCGCCAGCAGTTTCCTCCGCTACTCACCCTACGAGCAGTACTTC. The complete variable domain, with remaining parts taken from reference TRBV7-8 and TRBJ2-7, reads GAGVSQSPRYKVAKRGQDVALRCDPISGHVSLFWYQQALGQGPEFLTYFQNEAQLDKSGLPSDRFFAERPEGSVSTLKIQRTQQEDSAVYLCASSFLRYSPYEQYFGPGTRLTVT.

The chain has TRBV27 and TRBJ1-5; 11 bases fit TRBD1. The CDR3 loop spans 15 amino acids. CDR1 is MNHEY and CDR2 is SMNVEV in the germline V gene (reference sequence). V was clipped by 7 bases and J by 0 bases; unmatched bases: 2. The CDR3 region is CASTGTGGSNQPQHF. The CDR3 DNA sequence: TGTGCCAGCACCGGGACAGGGGGTAGCAATCAGCCCCAGCATTTT.

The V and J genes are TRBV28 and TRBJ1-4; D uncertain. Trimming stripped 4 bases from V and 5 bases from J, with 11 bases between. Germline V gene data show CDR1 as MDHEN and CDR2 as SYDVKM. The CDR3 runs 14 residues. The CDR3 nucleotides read TGTGCCAGCAGTTCCCATATGAGGAATGAAAAACTGTTTTTT. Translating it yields CASSSHMRNEKLFF.

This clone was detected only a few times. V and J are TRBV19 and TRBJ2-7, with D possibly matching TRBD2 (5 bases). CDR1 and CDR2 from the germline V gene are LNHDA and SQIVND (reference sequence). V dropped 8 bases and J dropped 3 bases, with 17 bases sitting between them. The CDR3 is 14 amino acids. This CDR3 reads CASSNFGRDYEQYF. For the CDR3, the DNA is TGTGCCAGTTCGAACTTTGGTCGGGACTACGAGCAGTACTTC. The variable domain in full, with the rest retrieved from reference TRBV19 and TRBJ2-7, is DGGITQSPKYLFRKEGQNVTLSCEQNLNHDAMYWYRQDPGQGLRLIYYSQIVNDFQKGDIAEGYSVSREKKESFPLTVTSAQKNPTAFYLCASSNFGRDYEQYFGPGTRLTVT.

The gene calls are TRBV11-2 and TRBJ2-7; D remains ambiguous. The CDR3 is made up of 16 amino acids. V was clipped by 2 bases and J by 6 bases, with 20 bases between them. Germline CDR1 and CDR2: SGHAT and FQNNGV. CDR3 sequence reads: CASSLRRQAPRPEQYF. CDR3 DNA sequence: TGTGCCAGCAGCTTAAGGCGTCAGGCGCCCCGGCCCGAGCAGTACTTC.

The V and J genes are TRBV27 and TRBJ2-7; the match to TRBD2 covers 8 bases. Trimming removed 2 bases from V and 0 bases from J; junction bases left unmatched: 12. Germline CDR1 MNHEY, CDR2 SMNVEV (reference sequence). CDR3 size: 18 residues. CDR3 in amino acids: CASSLRVAGPRSSYEQYF. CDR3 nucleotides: TGTGCCAGCAGTTTAAGGGTAGCGGGACCAAGAAGCTCCTACGAGCAGTACTTC.

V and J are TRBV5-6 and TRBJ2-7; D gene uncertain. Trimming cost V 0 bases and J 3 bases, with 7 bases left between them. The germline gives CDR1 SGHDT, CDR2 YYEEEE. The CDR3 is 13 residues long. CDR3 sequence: CASSLAVGYEQYF. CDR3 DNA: TGTGCCAGCAGCTTGGCCGTCGGCTACGAGCAGTACTTC. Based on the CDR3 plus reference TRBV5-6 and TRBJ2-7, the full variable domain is DAGVTQSPTHLIKTRGQQVTLRCSPKSGHDTVSWYQQALGQGPQFIFQYYEEEERQRGNFPDRFSGHQFPNYSSELNVNALLLGDSALYLCASSLAVGYEQYFGPGTRLTVT.

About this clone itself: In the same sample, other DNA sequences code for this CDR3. The CDR3 loop reads CASRSPSYEQYF. The CDR3 DNA is TGTGCCAGCAGGTCCCCCTCGTACGAGCAGTACTTC. J is TRBJ2-7 and V is TRBV2, with D uncertain. Trimming stripped 6 bases from V and 4 bases from J, with 10 bases between. Germline values: CDR1 SNHLY, CDR2 FYNNEI. CDR3 length: 12 residues.

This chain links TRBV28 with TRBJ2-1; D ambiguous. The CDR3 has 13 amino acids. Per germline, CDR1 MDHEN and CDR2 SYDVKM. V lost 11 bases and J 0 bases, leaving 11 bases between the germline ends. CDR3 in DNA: TGTGCCGGCCAAGAGAGCTCCTACAATGAGCAGTTCTTC. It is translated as CAGQESSYNEQFF.